The rows below give T cell receptor beta chains drawn from one sample of a study of identifying expanded T cells in peripheral blood. Assay used: immunoSEQ multiplex PCR; TCRdb lists only in-frame clones, some missing. The table lists approximately 120,000 clones, 75% to 90% of them singletons, with 2.5% to 4% in the top ten. The source material was blood. Every receptor here comes from a person aged 18 to 70 in good health. CDR3s include the opening cysteine and the closing phenylalanine or tryptophan. The order of the fields is J gene, D gene, clone size, V gene, CDR3 protein, CDR3 DNA. A D gene is named only where the DNA matches it firmly. Part of the rows lack a size; the others show once, few, many or a class for expanded clones.

TRBJ2-7 . . TRBV12-2 CASRSPKGGGFSYEQYF TGTGCAAGTCGCTCCCCTAAGGGCGGGGGGTTCTCCTACGAGCAGTACTTC
TRBJ2-1 TRBD1 many TRBV30 CAWSTGVNEQFF TGTGCCTGGAGTACAGGGGTAAATGAGCAGTTCTTC
TRBJ1-5 TRBD1 many TRBV6-1 CASRADRGFNQPQHF TGTGCCAGCAGGGCGGACAGGGGGTTCAATCAGCCCCAGCATTTT
TRBJ2-5 . . TRBV6-1 CASSVAQGETQYF TGTGCCAGCAGTGTAGCACAGGGAGAGACCCAGTACTTC
TRBJ1-1 TRBD1 . TRBV6-5 CASSWGTVKNTEAFF TGTGCCAGCAGTTGGGGGACAGTGAAGAACACTGAAGCTTTCTTT
TRBJ1-2 . . TRBV6-5 CASSYDSNYGYTF TGTGCCAGCAGTTACGACAGTAACTATGGCTACACCTTC
TRBJ2-5 . . TRBV5-6 CASSPAWGQETQYF TGTGCCAGCAGCCCGGCATGGGGCCAAGAGACCCAGTACTTC
TRBJ1-5 . once TRBV7-2 CASSLVDNYNQPQHF TGTGCCAGCAGCTTAGTTGACAATTACAATCAGCCCCAGCATTTT
TRBJ2-3 . few TRBV5-1 CASSLIPSTDTQYF TGCGCCAGCAGCTTGATTCCGAGCACAGATACGCAGTATTTT
TRBJ2-7 TRBD1 . TRBV10-2 CASSEPMTGDYEQYF TGCGCCAGCAGTGAGCCGATGACAGGGGACTACGAGCAGTACTTC
TRBJ1-2 TRBD1 . TRBV27 CASSLTGSNGYTF TGTGCCAGCAGCCTGACAGGGTCCAATGGCTACACCTTC
TRBJ2-2 TRBD1 . TRBV5-1 CASSFGQGRTGELFF TGCGCCAGCAGCTTTGGACAGGGCCGCACCGGGGAGCTGTTTTTT
TRBJ1-2 . . TRBV4-1 CASSQGRGTIYGYTF TGCGCCAGCAGCCAAGGCCGTGGGACTATCTATGGCTACACCTTC
TRBJ2-1 . . TRBV29-1 CSVIFPGPEQFF TGCAGCGTTATTTTCCCCGGACCGGAGCAGTTCTTC
TRBJ2-3 TRBD1 . TRBV6-5 CASSPPGQGAHTQYF TGTGCCAGCAGTCCTCCGGGACAGGGAGCACATACGCAGTATTTT
TRBJ1-2 . . TRBV2 CASSEVGRGYGYTF TGTGCCAGCAGTGAAGTTGGCAGGGGCTATGGCTACACCTTC
TRBJ1-1 . once TRBV4-1 CASKYRMNTEAFF TGCGCCAGCAAGTACAGAATGAACACTGAAGCTTTCTTT
TRBJ2-1 . . TRBV7-8 CASSLAGRNEQFF TGTGCCAGCAGCTTAGCAGGGAGGAATGAGCAGTTCTTC
TRBJ1-1 . . TRBV5-6 CASSLVRNTEAFF TGTGCCAGCAGCTTGGTCAGGAACACTGAAGCTTTCTTT
TRBJ2-4 . . TRBV4-1 CASSQISGPGAAKNIQYF TGCGCCAGCAGCCAAATCTCCGGCCCGGGGGCGGCCAAAAACATTCAGTACTTC
TRBJ2-7 . . TRBV6-1 CASSDSRQSYYEQYF TGTGCCAGCAGTGACTCAAGACAGTCGTACTACGAGCAGTACTTC
TRBJ1-3 . . TRBV5-4 CASSLQGPGNTIYF TGTGCCAGCAGCTTGCAGGGTCCGGGAAACACCATATATTTT
TRBJ1-1 . . TRBV11-3 CASSVHGVGTEAFF TGTGCCAGCAGCGTGCACGGGGTAGGCACTGAAGCTTTCTTT
TRBJ1-6 . . TRBV6-5 CASPTGYNNSPLHF TGTGCCAGCCCCACTGGGTATAATAATTCACCCCTCCACTTT
TRBJ1-1 . . TRBV5-6 CASSFITTEAFF TGTGCCAGCAGCTTTATTACCACTGAAGCTTTCTTT
TRBJ2-1 TRBD2 . TRBV19 CASSMSLLVGLAGTQSYNEQFF TGTGCCAGTAGTATGAGTCTCCTGGTGGGACTAGCGGGGACTCAATCCTACAATGAGCAGTTCTTC
TRBJ2-7 . . TRBV28 CASMRGDRVSYEQYF TGTGCCAGCATGCGGGGGGACAGGGTTTCCTACGAGCAGTACTTC